This entry lists 18 T cell receptor beta chains sequenced from one sample in a study of esophageal squamous cell carcinoma under preoperative chemotherapy. TCRdb used MiXCR to reprocess the PCR reads, holding one entry per CDR3 protein. The sample consists of about 30,000 distinct CDR3 sequences, 49% of them appearing once. The time point denotes: before preoperative PTX-NDP chemotherapy. The specimen was collected from a patient given preoperative chemotherapy. Source of these receptors: a human donor with esophageal squamous cell carcinoma. The donor label of this sample is uncertain.

This clonotype is classed as medium-sized (0.01 to 0.1%). This rearrangement joins TRBV7-3 to TRBJ2-5, with 7 bases lining up with TRBD1. Germline CDR1 SGHTA, CDR2 FQGTGA. This CDR3 has 15 amino acids. The trim removed 0 bases at V and 1 base at J, leaving 2 bases unmatched. The CDR3 region is CASSLTGTAQETQYF. CDR3 sequence (DNA): TGTGCCAGCAGCTTAACGGGGACAGCCCAAGAGACCCAGTACTTC.

This chain connects TRBV12-3 or TRBV12-4 to TRBJ2-3, with D perhaps assigned TRBD1 or TRBD2 (5 bases each). Trimming stripped 8 bases from V and 4 bases from J, with 19 bases between. The CDR3 sequence is 15 residues long. Written as DNA, the CDR3 is TGTGCCAGCGCTCCGGGGCTGTGCCGCCCAGATACGCAGTATTTT. Amino acid sequence: CASAPGLCRPDTQYF.

This clonotype has a single count. The chain recombines TRBV7-9 with TRBJ2-2; possibly TRBD2 for D (6 bases). The J call is uncertain, as TRBJ2-3 better fits the DNA end. CDR3 length equals 17 residues. The germline V gene has CDR1 SEHNR and CDR2 FQNEAQ (reference sequence). In DNA form, the CDR3 reads TGTGCCAGCAGTCAAAGTGGCGGGGCAGCGAACACCGATACGCAGTATTTT. This encodes CASSQSGGAANTDTQYF.

In regard to this clonotype: The junction and the germline gene differ at one end; a read error may be behind it. The J gene is TRBJ2-4, the V gene TRBV27; D may correspond to TRBD1 or TRBD2 (6 bases each). CDR1 and CDR2 (germline): MNHEY, SMNVEV (reference sequence). CDR3 length: 13 amino acids. Here the CDR3 reads CASGGLAQNIQYF. Written as DNA, the CDR3 is TGTGCCAGCGGGGGGCTGGCCCAAAACATCCAGTACTTC.

This clonotype is large within its sample. One end of the junction is discordant with germline, which a read error may explain. The V and J genes are TRBV7-6 and TRBJ2-7; possibly TRBD2 for D (5 bases). Germline V gene sequence: CDR1 SGHVS, CDR2 FNYEAQ. The CDR3 extends over 13 amino acids. In DNA form, the CDR3 reads TGTGCCAGCAGCCTAGCTGGAGGCTACGAGCAGTACTTC. This gives the protein CASSLAGGYEQYF.

About this clonotype: Relative to the germline gene, one junction end is altered; a read error may explain this. The chain couples TRBV7-6 to TRBJ2-4, with D perhaps given as TRBD1 or TRBD2 (6 bases each). The CDR3 consists of 19 residues. Germline loops: CDR1 SGHVS, CDR2 FNYEAQ. The CDR3 is CASSLDPGIGGRDQDIQYF. CDR3 DNA sequence: TGTGCCAGCAGCTTGGATCCGGGGATCGGGGGCCGTGACCAAGACATCCAGTACTTC. The full variable domain, its missing parts supplied by reference TRBV7-6 and TRBJ2-4, is GAGVSQSPRYKVTKRGQDVALRCDPISGHVSLYWYRQALGQGPEFLTYFNYEAQQDKSGLPNDRFSAERPEGSISTLTIQRTEQRDSAMYRCASSLDPGIGGRDQDIQYFGAGTRLSVL.

To note about this clonotype: Sequence at one end of the junction differs from germline and may be a read error. The chain couples TRBV7-2 to TRBJ2-4; D possibly corresponds to TRBD2 (6 bases). The germline V gene has CDR1 SGHTA and CDR2 FQGNSA. CDR3 length: 14 residues. In DNA form, the CDR3 reads TGCCGCAGCGCGGGGCGCGGGGCCAAAAACACTCAGTACTTC. Translating it yields CRSAGRGAKNTQYF. Full variable domain (rest looked up from reference TRBV7-2 and TRBJ2-4): GAGVSQSPSNKVTEKGKDVELRCDPISGHTALYWYRQSLGQGLEFLIYFQGNSAPDKSGLPSDRFSAERTGGSVSTLTIQRTQQEDSAVYLCRSAGRGAKNTQYFGAGTRLSVL.

In this sample, this clonotype turned up many times. The chain couples TRBV6-1 to TRBJ2-5; no clear D. The CDR3 totals 12 residues. The germline V gene has CDR1 MNHNS and CDR2 SASEGT. Deletions cut 0 bases from V and 4 bases from J, with 3 bases between. CDR3 sequence: CASSEALETQYF. As DNA, the CDR3 is TGTGCCAGCAGTGAAGCGTTAGAGACCCAGTACTTC.

The gene calls are TRBV11-3 and TRBJ2-1, with TRBD2 as a possible D gene (6 bases). This CDR3 spans 16 amino acids. The germline V and J ends were trimmed by 4 bases and 13 bases, with 26 bases remaining between them. Germline CDR1 is SGHNT and CDR2 is YENEEA. CDR3: CASSSLLNSHRETQFF. As DNA, the CDR3 is TGTGCCAGCAGCTCCCTACTCAACTCTCACCGGGAGACCCAGTTCTTC.

This rearrangement joins TRBV7-6 to TRBJ2-3, with a possible D match to TRBD1 (5 bases). Germline V CDR1 and CDR2: SGHVS, FNYEAQ. V lost 1 base, J lost 1 base, and 9 bases lay in between. The CDR3 contains 15 residues. CDR3 sequence: CASSLDPRGTDTQYF. The CDR3 DNA reads as TGTGCCAGCAGCTTAGACCCCAGGGGCACAGATACGCAGTATTTT.

This clonotype was recorded at least ten times. The chain is built from TRBV12-3 or TRBV12-4 and TRBJ1-4; the D gene is possibly TRBD1 (6 bases). The length of the CDR3 is 16 residues. Trimming removed 4 bases from V and 1 base from J, with 13 bases in between. As DNA, the CDR3 is TGTGCCAGCAGTTCTCAGGGGTTCGGAACTAATGAAAAACTGTTTTTT. Amino acid sequence: CASSSQGFGTNEKLFF.

As to this clonotype: A junction boundary mismatches the germline segment, possibly from a read error. The chain couples TRBV7-6 to TRBJ2-5, with D perhaps TRBD1 or TRBD2 (6 bases each). This CDR3 has 15 amino acids. Germline V lookup: CDR1 SGHVS, CDR2 FNYEAQ. In nucleotides, the CDR3 is TGTGCCGGGGGGCGCGGCGGGACTGACCAAGAGACCCAGTATTTC. This encodes CAGGRGGTDQETQYF.

By share, this clonotype counts as medium-sized. The chain has TRBV7-3 and TRBJ2-1; a weak D match, TRBD2 (5 bases). The CDR3 consists of 16 residues. The V end lost 1 base, the J end lost 4 bases, and 14 bases lay between the germline ends. Germline loops: CDR1 SGHTA, CDR2 FQGTGA. The DNA for the CDR3 is TGTGCCAGCAGCTTAAGTGGTGGAGGTGGATACAATGAGCAGTTCTTC. It encodes CASSLSGGGGYNEQFF.

As for this clonotype: A junction end diverges from the germline sequence, so it may reflect a read error. The V gene is TRBV7-8, the J gene TRBJ2-4, with D possibly being TRBD1 (7 bases). In germline, CDR1 is SGHVS, CDR2 FQNEAQ. This CDR3 is 15 amino acids long. CDR3 amino acids: CASGFCGTDKNIQYF. The CDR3 DNA sequence: TGTGCCAGCGGCTTCTGCGGGACAGACAAAAACATTCAGTACTTC.

The rearrangement uses TRBV7-6 and TRBJ2-2; D gene uncertain. Germline CDR1 is SGHVS and CDR2 is FNYEAQ. The CDR3 totals 15 residues. V lost 2 bases and J 16 bases, leaving 23 bases between the germline ends. The CDR3 coding sequence is TGTGCCAGCAGCTTACCGGCTGCGAACACCGGTACGCAGTTTTTT. Protein sequence: CASSLPAANTGTQFF.

This clonotype was seen just once. The junction does not match germline at one end; this may be a read error. This chain uses TRBV7-8 with TRBJ1-2; D may be TRBD1 (6 bases). Germline V lookup: CDR1 SGHVS, CDR2 FQNEAQ. This CDR3 is 16 amino acids long. The CDR3 sequence: CASSLDGQLVNNGSFF. The CDR3 DNA follows: TGTGCCAGCAGCTTAGATGGACAGCTAGTTAACAATGGATCTTTCTTC.

By share of the sample, this clonotype is medium-sized (0.01 to 0.1%). The chain couples TRBV12-3 or TRBV12-4 to TRBJ2-7; a possible D gene is TRBD1 (6 bases). Trimming stripped 2 bases from V and 3 bases from J, with 8 bases between. This CDR3 contains 13 residues. In DNA, the CDR3 is TGTGCCAGCAGTTTACAGGGGAACTACGAGCAGTACTTC. It yields the protein CASSLQGNYEQYF.

The rearrangement joins TRBV7-2 to TRBJ2-5, with D possibly being TRBD2 (7 bases). CDR3 length: 18 residues. V lost 4 bases to trimming and J lost 3 bases, with 24 bases between them. Germline CDR1 is SGHTA and CDR2 is FQGNSA. This CDR3 reads CASSYRGRASEAKETQYF. The CDR3 nucleotides read TGTGCCAGCAGCTATAGGGGGAGGGCCTCCGAAGCCAAAGAGACCCAGTACTTC.